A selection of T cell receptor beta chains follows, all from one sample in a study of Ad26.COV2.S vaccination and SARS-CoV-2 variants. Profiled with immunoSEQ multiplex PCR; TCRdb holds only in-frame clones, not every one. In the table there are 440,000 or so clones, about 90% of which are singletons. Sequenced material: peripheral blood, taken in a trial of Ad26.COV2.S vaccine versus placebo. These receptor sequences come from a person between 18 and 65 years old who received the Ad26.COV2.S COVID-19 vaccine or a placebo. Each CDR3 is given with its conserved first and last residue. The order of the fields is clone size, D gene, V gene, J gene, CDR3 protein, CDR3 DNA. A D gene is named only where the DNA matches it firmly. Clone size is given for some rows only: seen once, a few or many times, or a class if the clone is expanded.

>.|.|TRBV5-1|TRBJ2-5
CASSLGGTRETQYF
TGCGCCAGCAGCTTGGGAGGGACGAGAGAGACCCAGTACTTC
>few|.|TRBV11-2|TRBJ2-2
CASSWAGGSGGELFF
TGTGCCAGCAGCTGGGCCGGGGGTAGCGGCGGGGAGCTGTTTTTT
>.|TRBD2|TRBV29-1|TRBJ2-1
CSVGGGAGPYNEQFF
TGCAGCGTTGGGGGGGGAGCGGGCCCCTACAATGAGCAGTTCTTC
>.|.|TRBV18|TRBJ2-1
CASSRSTTPGTGYNEQFF
TGTGCCAGCTCACGCTCTACTACTCCAGGAACGGGATACAATGAGCAGTTCTTC
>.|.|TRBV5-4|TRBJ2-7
CASSSPAGRREQYF
TGTGCCAGCAGCTCCCCAGCTGGACGCCGCGAGCAGTACTTC
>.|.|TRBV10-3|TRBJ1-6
CATASRGADASPLHF
TGTGCCACCGCCTCGAGGGGCGCGGATGCTTCACCCCTCCACTTT
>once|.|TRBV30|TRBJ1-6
CAWRGDRVRNSPLHF
TGTGCCTGGAGGGGAGACAGAGTGCGTAATTCACCCCTCCACTTT
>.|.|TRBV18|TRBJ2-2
CASSPDRETNTGELFF
TGTGCCAGCTCACCTGATCGGGAAACAAACACCGGGGAGCTGTTTTTT
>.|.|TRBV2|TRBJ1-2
CASSEGGSGFYGYTF
TGTGCCAGCAGTGAAGGTGGCTCCGGGTTCTATGGCTACACCTTC
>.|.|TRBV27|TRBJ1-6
CASSFPSYNSPLHF
TGTGCCAGCAGTTTCCCCTCCTATAATTCACCCCTCCACTTT
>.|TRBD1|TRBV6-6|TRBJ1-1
CASYRGLNTEAFF
TGTGCCAGCTACAGGGGCCTGAACACTGAAGCTTTCTTT
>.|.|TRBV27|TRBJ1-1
CASSLLGGTNTEAFF
TGTGCCAGCAGTTTATTGGGAGGGACGAACACTGAAGCTTTCTTT
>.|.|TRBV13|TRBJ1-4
CASSFRVGEKLFF
TGTGCCAGCAGCTTTCGAGTAGGTGAAAAACTGTTTTTT
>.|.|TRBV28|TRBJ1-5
CASSSGRISNQPQHF
TGTGCCAGCAGTTCCGGACGGATTAGCAATCAGCCCCAGCATTTT
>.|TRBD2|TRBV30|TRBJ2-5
CAWSVEAGEETQYF
TGTGCCTGGAGTGTGGAAGCGGGAGAGGAGACCCAGTACTTC
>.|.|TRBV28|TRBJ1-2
CASSSSSTNYGYTF
.
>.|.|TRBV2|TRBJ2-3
CASSEKFATRTDTQYF
TGTGCCAGCAGTGAAAAGTTTGCTACACGCACAGATACGCAGTATTTT
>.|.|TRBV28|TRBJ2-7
CASSPYPTASYEQYF
TGTGCCAGCAGTCCCTACCCGACCGCTTCCTACGAGCAGTACTTC
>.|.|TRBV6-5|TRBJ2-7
CASSHRGDTQVYF
TGTGCCAGCAGTCACCGGGGGGACACCCAAGTTTACTTC
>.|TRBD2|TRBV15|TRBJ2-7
CATSRDRGLAGNEQYF
TGTGCCACCAGCAGAGATCGGGGACTAGCGGGTAACGAGCAGTACTTC
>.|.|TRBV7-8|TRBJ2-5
CASSLALSQLQETQYF
TGTGCCAGCAGCTTAGCGCTGTCACAGCTCCAAGAGACCCAGTACTTC
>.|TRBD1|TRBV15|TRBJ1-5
CATSRPFTGTANQPQHF
TGTGCCACCAGCAGACCTTTCACCGGGACAGCAAATCAGCCCCAGCATTTT
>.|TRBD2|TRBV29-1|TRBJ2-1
CSVGGLAEFWEQFF
TGCAGCGTTGGAGGACTAGCGGAGTTCTGGGAGCAGTTCTTC
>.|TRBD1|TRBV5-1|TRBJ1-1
CASSLAHRGWDTEAFF
TGCGCCAGCAGCTTGGCCCACAGGGGTTGGGACACTGAAGCTTTCTTT
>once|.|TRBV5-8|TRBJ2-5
CASSFGGGETQYF
TGTGCCAGCAGCTTTGGGGGCGGAGAGACCCAGTACTTC
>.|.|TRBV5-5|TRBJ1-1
CASSLLLLGTEAFF
TGTGCCAGCAGCTTGCTCCTGTTAGGCACTGAAGCTTTCTTT
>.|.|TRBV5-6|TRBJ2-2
CASSSFVSGELFF
TGTGCCAGCAGCTCGTTTGTTAGTGGGGAGCTGTTTTTT
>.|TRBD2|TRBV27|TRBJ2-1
CASSQGSGGYNEQFF
TGTGCCAGCTCCCAGGGGAGCGGGGGTTACAATGAGCAGTTCTTC
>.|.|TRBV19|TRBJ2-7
CASSMGSVYEQYF
TGTGCCAGTAGTATGGGGTCAGTCTACGAGCAGTACTTC
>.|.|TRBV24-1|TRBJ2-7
CATSRAGSYEQYF
TGTGCCACCAGTAGGGCGGGCTCCTACGAGCAGTACTTC
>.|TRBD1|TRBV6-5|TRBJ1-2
CASSRDRGLGYTF
TGTGCCAGCAGCCGAGACAGGGGGCTTGGCTACACCTTC
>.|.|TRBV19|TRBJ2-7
CASSLGGLYYEQYF
TGTGCCAGTAGCCTGGGGGGACTTTACTACGAGCAGTACTTC
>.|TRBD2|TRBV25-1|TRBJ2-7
CASRGLADEQYF
TGTGCCAGCAGGGGACTAGCGGACGAGCAGTACTTC
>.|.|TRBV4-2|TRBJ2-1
CASSQDKGLGSSYNEQFF
TGTGCCAGCAGCCAAGATAAAGGGCTAGGGAGCTCCTACAATGAGCAGTTCTTC
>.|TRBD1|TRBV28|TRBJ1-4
CASSLDGQATTNEKLFF
TGTGCCAGCAGCCTTGACGGACAGGCGACAACTAATGAAAAACTGTTTTTT
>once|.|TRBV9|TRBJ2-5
CASSVGADGAVTQYF
TGTGCCAGCAGCGTAGGCGCTGACGGGGCGGTGACCCAGTACTTC
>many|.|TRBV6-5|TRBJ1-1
CASSYRTVQRNTEAFF
TGTGCCAGCAGTTACCGGACAGTCCAACGGAACACTGAAGCTTTCTTT
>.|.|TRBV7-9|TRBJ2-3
CASSRLPGRSTDTQYF
TGTGCCAGCAGCAGACTACCGGGACGGAGCACAGATACGCAGTATTTT
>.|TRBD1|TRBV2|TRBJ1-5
CASRGDSSNQPQHF
TGTGCCAGCAGGGGGGACAGTAGCAATCAGCCCCAGCATTTT
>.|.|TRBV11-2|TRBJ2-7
CASSATYEQYF
TGTGCCAGCAGCGCAACCTACGAGCAGTACTTC
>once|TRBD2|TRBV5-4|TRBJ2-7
CASSAGLVAGPYEQYF
TGTGCCAGCAGCGCGGGGTTGGTAGCGGGACCCTACGAGCAGTACTTC
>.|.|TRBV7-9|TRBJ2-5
CASRSGTGQETQYF
TGTGCCAGCAGAAGCGGGACAGGACAAGAGACCCAGTACTTC
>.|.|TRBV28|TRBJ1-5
CASRMIDQPQHF
TGTGCCAGCAGGATGATAGATCAGCCCCAGCATTTT
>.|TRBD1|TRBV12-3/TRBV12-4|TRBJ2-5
CASRQGVQETQYF
TGTGCCAGCCGACAGGGGGTACAAGAGACCCAGTACTTC
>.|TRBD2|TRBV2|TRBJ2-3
CASGRGASGASTDTQYF
TGTGCCAGCGGTCGGGGGGCTAGCGGGGCTAGCACAGATACGCAGTATTTT
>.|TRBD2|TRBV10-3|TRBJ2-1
CAISEGAGGDYNEQFF
TGTGCCATCAGTGAAGGGGCGGGAGGGGATTACAATGAGCAGTTCTTC